This T cell receptor (beta chain) was sequenced during a study of CD8+ T cells in alopecia areata. Once RNA had been extracted, it was reverse transcribed into cDNA to act as the sequencing template. Sequencing was performed with immunoSEQ multiplex PCR; in TCRdb, only in-frame clones are kept and a portion is missing. The data show about 110,000 clones, with 58% seen just once and roughly 25% held by the top ten. This CDR3 contains 15 residues. V lost 5 bases to trimming and J lost 0 bases, with 11 bases between them. Germline V gene sequence: CDR1 SNHLY, CDR2 FYNNEI. A few counts support this clone.

The receptor comes from a human donor with alopecia areata. Sequencing was carried out using NKG2D-low CD8+ T cells sorted from blood. This sequence joins TRBV2 and TRBJ2-1; D call uncertain. For the CDR3, the DNA is TGTGCCAGCAGTTCAGACATCGCCTCCTACAATGAGCAGTTCTTC. Its translation is CASSSDIASYNEQFF. The full variable domain, its missing parts supplied by reference TRBV2 and TRBJ2-1, is EPEVTQTPSHQVTQMGQEVILRCVPISNHLYFYWYRQILGQKVEFLVSFYNNEISEKSEIFDDQFSVERPDGSNFTLKIRSTKLEDSAMYFCASSSDIASYNEQFFGPGTRLTVL.